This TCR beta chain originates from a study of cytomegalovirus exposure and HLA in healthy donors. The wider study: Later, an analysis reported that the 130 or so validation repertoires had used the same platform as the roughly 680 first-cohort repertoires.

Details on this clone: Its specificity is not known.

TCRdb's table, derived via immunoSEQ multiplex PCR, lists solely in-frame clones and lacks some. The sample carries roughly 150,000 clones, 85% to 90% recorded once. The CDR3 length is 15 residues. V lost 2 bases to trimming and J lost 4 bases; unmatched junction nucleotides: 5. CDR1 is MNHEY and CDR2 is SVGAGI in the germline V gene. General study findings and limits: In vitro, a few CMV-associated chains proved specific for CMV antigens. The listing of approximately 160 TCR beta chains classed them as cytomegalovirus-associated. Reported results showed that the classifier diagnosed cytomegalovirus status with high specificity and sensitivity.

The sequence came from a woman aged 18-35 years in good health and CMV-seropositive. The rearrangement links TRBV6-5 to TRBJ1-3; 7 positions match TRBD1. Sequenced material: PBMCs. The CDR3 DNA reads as TGTGCCAGCAGTTACACGGGGACAGTAGGAAACACCATATATTTT. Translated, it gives CASSYTGTVGNTIYF.